Sequencing of this TCR beta chain was carried out in a study of blood T cell repertoires in COVID-19. This clone was recorded once. Data came from immunoSEQ multiplex PCR; TCRdb stores just in-frame clones and leaves some out. The sample consists of 130,000 or so clones, over 65% of them appearing once. The CDR3 sequence is 15 residues long. Germline CDR1 reads GTSNPN; CDR2 reads SVGIG (reference sequence). The germline V and J ends were trimmed by 1 base and 5 bases, with 17 bases remaining between them. Sample: peripheral blood. V usage is TRBV30 and J usage is TRBJ2-5; TRBD2 is a possible D gene (7 bases). The sequence was collected from a man aged 50 or older with acute or convalescent COVID-19. The CDR3 sequence is CAWSEGGQLGETQYF. The CDR3 DNA sequence: TGTGCCTGGAGTGAGGGGGGGCAACTCGGGGAGACCCAGTACTTC.